This T cell receptor (beta chain) was documented in a study of T cell responses to AZD1222 COVID-19 vaccine. Assay: immunoSEQ multiplex PCR; the TCRdb copy retains only in-frame clones and omits some. The sample has roughly 80,000 clones, about nine tenths seen once. Whole-study results and caveats: White British ancestry dominated among donors, who included more females, and clonal diversity was possibly underestimated. Vaccination with two AZD1222 doses was followed by a rise in Spike-specific TCR breadth and depth.

Comments on this clone: The antigen remains undetermined.

Recipients boosted at about 4 weeks or about 12 weeks are pooled. Trimming took 1 base from V and 8 from J, leaving 11 bases between them. Germline loops: CDR1 SGHAT, CDR2 FQNNGV. The CDR3 loop spans 13 amino acids. This clonotype originated in an adult who received the AZD1222 COVID-19 vaccine. This chain uses TRBV11-2 with TRBJ1-2, with D possibly being TRBD1 (5 bases). The sequences come from peripheral blood, collected 28 days after the second AZD1222 dose. CDR3 sequence: CASSLAGSSGYTF. CDR3 nucleotide sequence: TGTGCCAGCAGCTTAGCAGGGTCCAGCGGCTACACCTTC.